These 23 T cell receptor beta chains came from one sample sequenced in a study of blood T cell repertoires in COVID-19. Data came from immunoSEQ multiplex PCR; TCRdb stores just in-frame clones and leaves some out. The table includes a few hundred thousand clones, 70% to 90% detected once. Sequencing was carried out using peripheral blood. These receptors all stem from a woman aged 30 to 39 with COVID-19, enrolled during active disease.

The CDR3 region has the DNA TGCGCCAGCAGCCCACCGGGACAGGGAGAGACCCAGTACTTC. It specifies CASSPPGQGETQYF. This chain joins TRBV5-1 and TRBJ2-5, with 9 bases matching TRBD1. The germline V gene has CDR1 SGHRS and CDR2 YFSETQ. The length of the CDR3 is 14 residues. With V trimmed by 4 bases and J by 4 bases, 5 bases remained unmatched.

The chain combines TRBV7-9 with TRBJ1-1, with D possibly TRBD1 on 5 matching bases. V shed 3 bases and J shed 1 base, with 12 bases lying between them. The CDR3 loop spans 15 amino acids. Germline values: CDR1 SEHNR, CDR2 FQNEAQ (reference sequence). CDR3 in amino acids: CASSFGGPKNTEAFF. The CDR3 DNA sequence: TGTGCCAGCAGCTTCGGGGGTCCGAAGAACACTGAAGCTTTCTTT.

The chain couples TRBV5-4 to TRBJ1-6, with 9 bases aligning to TRBD1. Looked up from germline, CDR1 is SGHNT and CDR2 is YYREEE (reference sequence). V lost 4 bases, J lost 7 bases, and 6 bases stayed unmatched. The CDR3 length is 15 residues. CDR3 amino acids: CASSPPGTGNSPLHF. The CDR3 nucleotides read TGTGCCAGCAGCCCTCCCGGGACAGGGAATTCACCCCTCCACTTT.

The V gene is TRBV24-1, the J gene TRBJ1-5, with D hard to call. The germline CDR1 and CDR2 sequences are KGHDR and SFDVKD. CDR3 length equals 15 residues. Trimming shortened V by 3 bases and J by 8 bases, and 16 bases separated the two germline ends. CDR3 in amino acids: CATSDPRTDSEPQHF. In nucleotides, the CDR3 is TGTGCCACCAGTGATCCGCGGACGGACTCCGAGCCCCAGCATTTT.

The gene calls are TRBV12-3 or TRBV12-4 and TRBJ2-1, with D perhaps matching TRBD2 (6 bases). Trimming took off 6 bases at V and 5 bases at J, with 11 bases between the two ends. The CDR3 totals 13 residues. CDR3 in amino acids: CASRGGYHNEQFF. The CDR3 nucleotides read TGTGCCAGCAGGGGAGGCTACCACAATGAGCAGTTCTTC.

J is TRBJ1-5 and V is TRBV5-8; the match to TRBD1 covers 10 bases. The CDR3 length is 17 residues. Germline-derived CDR1 and CDR2 are SGHTS and YDEGEE. Unmatched junction bases numbered 8, after V lost 4 bases and J lost 1 base. The CDR3: CASSVRTGGASNQPQHF. DNA of the CDR3: TGTGCCAGCAGCGTACGGACAGGGGGAGCGAGCAATCAGCCCCAGCATTTT. The full variable domain, completed using reference TRBV5-8 and TRBJ1-5, is EAGVTQSPTHLIKTRGQQATLRCSPISGHTSVYWYQQALGLGLQFLLWYDEGEERNRGNFPPRFSGRQFPNYSSELNVNALELEDSALYLCASSVRTGGASNQPQHFGDGTRLSIL.

V gene TRBV5-1 combines with J gene TRBJ2-3; D is perhaps TRBD2 (5 bases). Per the germline V gene, CDR1 is SGHRS and CDR2 is YFSETQ. Trimming stripped 3 bases from V and 6 bases from J, with 20 bases between. CDR3 length: 16 residues. In nucleotides, the CDR3 is TGCGCCAGCAGCTCCTTTTTCCGGGATCAAGGGGATACGCAGTATTTT. Amino acids: CASSSFFRDQGDTQYF.

This rearrangement joins TRBV6-1 to TRBJ1-2; D possibly corresponds to TRBD1 (6 bases). The CDR3 has 14 residues. Trimming stripped 3 bases from V and 2 bases from J, with 10 bases between. Germline V gene sequence: CDR1 MNHNS, CDR2 SASEGT. CDR3 sequence (DNA): TGTGCCAGCAGTGACGAGGGGGGGAACTATGGCTACACCTTC. Translation: CASSDEGGNYGYTF.

The DNA of the CDR3 is TGCGCCAGCAGCACGGACAGGGAAAGCTACGAGCAGTACTTC. It is translated as CASSTDRESYEQYF. The rearrangement uses TRBV5-1 and TRBJ2-7, with 8 bases fitting TRBD1. The V gene end was trimmed by 4 bases and the J gene end by 3 bases; junction bases not matched to a gene: 6. This CDR3 contains 14 residues. Germline lookup yields CDR1 SGHRS and CDR2 YFSETQ. The full variable domain, its missing parts supplied by reference TRBV5-1 and TRBJ2-7, is KAGVTQTPRYLIKTRGQQVTLSCSPISGHRSVSWYQQTPGQGLQFLFEYFSETQRNKGNFPGRFSGRQFSNSRSEMNVSTLELGDSALYLCASSTDRESYEQYFGPGTRLTVT.

The V gene is TRBV6-5, the J gene TRBJ1-6, with D unresolved. CDR1 and CDR2 (germline): MNHEY, SVGAGI. Trimming took 1 base from V and 10 from J, leaving 5 bases between them. CDR3 length equals 12 residues. CDR3 coding DNA: TGTGCCAGCAGTTACTTGCGGTCACCCCTCCACTTT. Translated, it gives CASSYLRSPLHF.

V is TRBV29-1 and J is TRBJ2-7; 13 bases fit TRBD2. Germline V gene sequence: CDR1 SQVTM, CDR2 ANQGSEA. The V segment lost 7 bases and the J segment 8 bases; nucleotides outside the gene matches: 8. The CDR3 sequence is 13 residues long. The CDR3 DNA follows: TGCAGCGCTAAACTAGCGGGAGGGGAGAAGCAGTACGTC. Protein sequence: CSAKLAGGEKQYV.

The genes are TRBV7-8 and TRBJ1-2, with D tentatively TRBD1 (6 bases). This CDR3 has 17 residues. Trimming took off 3 bases at V and 3 bases at J, with 20 bases between the two ends. Germline values: CDR1 SGHVS, CDR2 FQNEAQ. The CDR3 sequence is CASSFYPQGGGDYGYTF. In DNA form, the CDR3 reads TGTGCCAGCAGCTTTTACCCGCAGGGAGGGGGGGACTATGGCTACACCTTC.

This clone appeared a single time. V and J are TRBV10-3 and TRBJ1-2; 7 bases line up with TRBD1. CDR3 length: 13 residues. J gave up 8 bases and V 4 bases, and 7 bases lay outside the gene matches. CDR1 ENHRY and CDR2 SYGVKD come from the germline V gene. In DNA form, the CDR3 reads TGTGCCATCAGTGCTAGACAGGGAGAAGGCTACACCTTC. It codes for CAISARQGEGYTF.

This clone was seen only once. The V call is TRBV11-3, the J call TRBJ2-4; D is uncertain. Germline V gives CDR1 SGHNT, CDR2 YENEEA. V was trimmed by 1 base and J by 6 bases, leaving 4 bases between them. The CDR3 sequence is 12 residues long. CDR3 in amino acids: CASSLARNIQYF. The CDR3 nucleotides are TGTGCCAGCAGCTTAGCGAGAAACATTCAGTACTTC.

Remarks on this clone: A read error may produce the germline difference seen at one junction end. This chain joins TRBV7-7 and TRBJ2-5; 8 nucleotides match TRBD2. Germline V lookup: CDR1 SSHAT, CDR2 FNYEAQ (reference sequence). This CDR3 spans 17 amino acids. This chain's CDR3 is CASSLARFRGGRETQYF. The DNA for the CDR3 is TGTGCTAGCAGCTTAGCCAGATTCCGGGGGGGCCGGGAGACCCAGTACTTC.

This chain connects TRBV6-9 to TRBJ1-1; 9 bases agree with TRBD1. V lost 4 bases and J lost 0; bases outside the gene matches: 3. CDR1 MNHGY and CDR2 SVAAGI come from the germline V gene. The CDR3 runs 15 residues. CDR3 in amino acids: CASSCRDRVNTEAFF. CDR3 DNA sequence: TGTGCCAGCAGTTGCCGGGACAGGGTGAACACTGAAGCTTTCTTT.

This clone was detected once. The CDR3 DNA reads as TGTGCCAGTAGGGTCATGGGGGCCGCCTTCTACGAGCAGTACTTC. This translates into CASRVMGAAFYEQYF. This chain joins TRBV6-5 and TRBJ2-7; D possibly corresponds to TRBD1 (6 bases). The V gene's germline CDR1 is MNHEY and CDR2 SVGAGI. The CDR3 sequence is 15 residues long. V was clipped by 9 bases and J by 3 bases, with 21 bases between them.

The gene calls are TRBV3-1 (or the pseudogene TRBV3-2) and TRBJ1-6; D ambiguous. Germline V gene lookup returns CDR1 LGHDT and CDR2 YNNKEL (reference sequence). The ends were cut back, 0 bases at V and 9 bases at J, with 6 bases in the middle. CDR3 length equals 13 residues. The CDR3 DNA reads as TGTGCCAGCAGCCAAGACCTAGGTTCACCCCTCCACTTT. Translation: CASSQDLGSPLHF.

The chain employs TRBV5-4 and TRBJ2-5; possible D gene TRBD2, 6 bases. The CDR3 has 17 residues. Germline V CDR1 and CDR2: SGHNT, YYREEE (reference sequence). Between the trimmed V and J ends, which lost 1 base and 3 bases, there was a span of 19 bases. CDR3 sequence reads: CASSLFGGGLAEETQYF. The CDR3 DNA sequence: TGTGCCAGCAGCTTGTTTGGGGGAGGTCTAGCTGAAGAGACCCAGTACTTC. Drawing the rest from reference TRBV5-4 and TRBJ2-5, the complete variable domain is ETGVTQSPTHLIKTRGQQVTLRCSSQSGHNTVSWYQQALGQGPQFIFQYYREEENGRGNFPPRFSGLQFPNYSSELNVNALELDDSALYLCASSLFGGGLAEETQYFGPGTRLLVL.

The chain employs TRBV29-1 and TRBJ2-5; TRBD2 matches at 10 bases. Germline V gene lookup returns CDR1 SQVTM and CDR2 ANQGSEA. CDR3 length: 15 amino acids. V lost 7 bases to trimming and J lost 2 bases; unmatched junction nucleotides: 10. This chain's CDR3 is CSGMRTSGFQETQYF. The CDR3 DNA reads as TGCAGCGGGATGCGGACTAGCGGATTTCAAGAGACCCAGTACTTC.

The chain employs TRBV6-1 and TRBJ2-3, with D uncertain. Trimming took 4 bases from V and 2 from J, leaving 22 bases between them. The CDR3 contains 18 residues. Per germline, CDR1 MNHNS and CDR2 SASEGT. The CDR3 here is CASSAYFRRSHSTDTQYF. The CDR3 nucleotides read TGTGCCAGCAGTGCCTATTTCCGGCGGAGCCATTCCACAGATACGCAGTATTTT.

This sequence joins TRBV21-1 and TRBJ2-3; the listed D gene, TRBD1, was not tested against the DNA. TRBV21-1 is termed a pseudogene. The CDR3 length is 17 residues. Here the CDR3 DNA reads TGTGCCAGCAGCAAAGCGGGACAGCGGAAGGGCACAGATACGCAGTATTTT. Translated: CASSKAGQRKGTDTQYF.

The rearrangement uses TRBV23-1 and TRBJ2-7; D not certain. TRBV23-1 is known as an ORF, though its function is uncertain. The CDR3 loop spans 14 amino acids. The V and J ends lost 6 bases and 2 bases respectively, with 14 bases between them. Here the CDR3 DNA reads TGCGCCAGCAGGCTTTCACAGAGTACCTACGAGCAGTACGTC. This gives the protein CASRLSQSTYEQYV.